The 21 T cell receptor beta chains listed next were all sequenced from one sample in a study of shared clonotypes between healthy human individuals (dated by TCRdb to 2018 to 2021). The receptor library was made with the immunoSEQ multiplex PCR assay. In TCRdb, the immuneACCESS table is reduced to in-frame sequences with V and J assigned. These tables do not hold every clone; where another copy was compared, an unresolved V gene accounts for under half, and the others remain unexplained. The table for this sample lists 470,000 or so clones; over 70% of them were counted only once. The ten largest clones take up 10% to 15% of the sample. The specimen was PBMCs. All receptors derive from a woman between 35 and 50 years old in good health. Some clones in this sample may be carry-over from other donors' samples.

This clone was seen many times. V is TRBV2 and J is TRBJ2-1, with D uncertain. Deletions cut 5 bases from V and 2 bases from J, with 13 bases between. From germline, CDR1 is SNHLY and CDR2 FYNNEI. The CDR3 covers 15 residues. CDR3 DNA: TGTGCCAGCAGTCCTCTGGGGTTAACCTACAATGAGCAGTTCTTC. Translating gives CASSPLGLTYNEQFF.

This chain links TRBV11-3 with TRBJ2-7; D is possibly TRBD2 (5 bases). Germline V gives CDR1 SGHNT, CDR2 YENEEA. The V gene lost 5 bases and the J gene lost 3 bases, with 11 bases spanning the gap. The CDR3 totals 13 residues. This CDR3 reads CASSPVAGYEQYF. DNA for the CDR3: TGTGCCAGCAGCCCGGTCGCGGGCTACGAGCAGTACTTC.

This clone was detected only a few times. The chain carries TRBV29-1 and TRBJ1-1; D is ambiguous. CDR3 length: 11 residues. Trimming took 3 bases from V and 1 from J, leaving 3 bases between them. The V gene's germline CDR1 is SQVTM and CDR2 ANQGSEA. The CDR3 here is CSVDWNTEAFF. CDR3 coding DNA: TGCAGCGTTGACTGGAACACTGAAGCTTTCTTT.

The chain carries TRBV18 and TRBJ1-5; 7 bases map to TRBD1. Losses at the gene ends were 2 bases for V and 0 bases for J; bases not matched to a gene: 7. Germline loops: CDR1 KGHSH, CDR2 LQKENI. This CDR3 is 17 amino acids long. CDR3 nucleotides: TGTGCCAGCTCACCAACAGGGGAAACTTATAGCAATCAGCCCCAGCATTTT. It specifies CASSPTGETYSNQPQHF. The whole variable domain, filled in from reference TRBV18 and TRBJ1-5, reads NAGVMQNPRHLVRRRGQEARLRCSPMKGHSHVYWYRQLPEEGLKFMVYLQKENIIDESGMPKERFSAEFPKEGPSILRIQQVVRGDSAAYFCASSPTGETYSNQPQHFGDGTRLSIL.

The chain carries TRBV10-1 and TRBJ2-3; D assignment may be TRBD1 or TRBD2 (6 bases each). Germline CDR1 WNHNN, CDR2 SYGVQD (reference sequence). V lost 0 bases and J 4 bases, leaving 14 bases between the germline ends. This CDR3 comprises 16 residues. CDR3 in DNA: TGCGCCAGCAGTGAGTCAAAGGGGGGCCTCCCAGATACGCAGTATTTT. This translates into CASSESKGGLPDTQYF.

CDR3 amino acids: CASSPLGTSAYEQYF. In DNA, the CDR3 is TGTGCCAGCTCACCGTTAGGGACTAGCGCCTACGAGCAGTACTTC. The V call is TRBV18, the J call TRBJ2-7; TRBD2 matches at 10 bases. From germline, CDR1 is KGHSH and CDR2 LQKENI. This CDR3 region has 15 residues. The V gene end was trimmed by 3 bases and the J gene end by 2 bases; junction bases not matched to a gene: 4.

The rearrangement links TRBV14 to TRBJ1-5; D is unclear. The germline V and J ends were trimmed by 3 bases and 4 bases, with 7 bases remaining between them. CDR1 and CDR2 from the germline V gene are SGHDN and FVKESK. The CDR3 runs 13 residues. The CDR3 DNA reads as TGTGCCAGCAGCCACGGGGATAATCAGCCCCAGCATTTT. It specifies CASSHGDNQPQHF.

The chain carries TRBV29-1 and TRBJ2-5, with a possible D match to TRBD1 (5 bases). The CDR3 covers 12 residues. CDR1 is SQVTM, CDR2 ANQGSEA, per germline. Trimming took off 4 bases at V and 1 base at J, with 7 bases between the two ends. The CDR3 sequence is CSVVGLQETQYF. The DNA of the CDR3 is TGCAGCGTTGTGGGGCTCCAAGAGACCCAGTACTTC. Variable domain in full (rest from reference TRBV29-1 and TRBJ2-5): SAVISQKPSRDICQRGTSLTIQCQVDSQVTMMFWYRQQPGQSLTLIATANQGSEATYESGFVIDKFPISRPNLTFSTLTVSNMSPEDSSIYLCSVVGLQETQYFGPGTRLLVL.

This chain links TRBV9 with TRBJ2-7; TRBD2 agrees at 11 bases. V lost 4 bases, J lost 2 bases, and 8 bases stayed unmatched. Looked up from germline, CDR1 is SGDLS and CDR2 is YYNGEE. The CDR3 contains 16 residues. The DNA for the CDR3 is TGTGCCAGCAGCTTGAGGACTAGCGGGCCGCCCTACGAGCAGTACTTC. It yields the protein CASSLRTSGPPYEQYF.

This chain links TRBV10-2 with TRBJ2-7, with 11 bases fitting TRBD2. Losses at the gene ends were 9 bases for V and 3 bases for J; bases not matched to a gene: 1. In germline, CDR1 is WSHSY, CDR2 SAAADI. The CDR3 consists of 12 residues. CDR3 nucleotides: TGCGCCAGGGGGACTAGCGGCTACGAGCAGTACTTC. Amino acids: CARGTSGYEQYF.

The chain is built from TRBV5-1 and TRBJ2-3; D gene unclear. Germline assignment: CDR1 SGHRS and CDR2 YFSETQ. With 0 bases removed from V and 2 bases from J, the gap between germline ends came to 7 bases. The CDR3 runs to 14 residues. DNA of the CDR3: TGCGCCAGCAGCTTGGACAAATTCACAGATACGCAGTATTTT. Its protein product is CASSLDKFTDTQYF.

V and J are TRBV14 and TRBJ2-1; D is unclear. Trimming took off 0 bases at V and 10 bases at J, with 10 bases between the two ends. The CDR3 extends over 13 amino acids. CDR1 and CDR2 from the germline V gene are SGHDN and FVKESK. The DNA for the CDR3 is TGTGCCAGCAGCCAAGACCCGGTTCTGGAGCAGTTCTTC. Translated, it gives CASSQDPVLEQFF.

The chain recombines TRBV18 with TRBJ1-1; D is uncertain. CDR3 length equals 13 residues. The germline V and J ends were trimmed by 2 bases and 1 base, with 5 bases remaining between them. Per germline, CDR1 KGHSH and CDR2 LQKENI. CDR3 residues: CASSPMANTEAFF. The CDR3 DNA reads TGTGCCAGCTCACCAATGGCGAACACTGAAGCTTTCTTT.

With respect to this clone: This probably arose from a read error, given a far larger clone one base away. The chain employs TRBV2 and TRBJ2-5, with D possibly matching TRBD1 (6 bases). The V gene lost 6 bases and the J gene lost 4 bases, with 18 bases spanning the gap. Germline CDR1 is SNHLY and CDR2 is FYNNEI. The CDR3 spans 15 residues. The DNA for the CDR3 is TGTGCCAGCAGCGCTATGGGGACATGGATAGAGACCCAGTACTTC. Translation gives CASSAMGTWIETQYF.

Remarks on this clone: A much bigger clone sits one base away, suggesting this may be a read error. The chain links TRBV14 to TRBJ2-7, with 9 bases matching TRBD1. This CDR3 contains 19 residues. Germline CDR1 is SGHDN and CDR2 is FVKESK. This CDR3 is CASGQGAPYDRGSSYEQYF. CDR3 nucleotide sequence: TGTGCCAGCGGCCAAGGGGCCCCCTATGACAGGGGGAGCTCCTACGAGCAGTACTTC.

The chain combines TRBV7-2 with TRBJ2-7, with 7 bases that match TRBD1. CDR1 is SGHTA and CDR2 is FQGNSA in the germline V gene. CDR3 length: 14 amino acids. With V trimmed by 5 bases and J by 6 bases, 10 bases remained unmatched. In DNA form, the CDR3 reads TGTGCCAGCAGCCCTATTAACTCAGGGGGCGAGCAGTACTTC. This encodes CASSPINSGGEQYF.

The CDR3 bases are TGTGCCAGCAGTACGGCCTACAATGAGCAGTTCTTC. Its translation: CASSTAYNEQFF. J is TRBJ2-1 and V is TRBV27; D unclear. Between the trimmed V and J ends, which lost 5 bases and 2 bases, there was a span of 4 bases. Germline values: CDR1 MNHEY, CDR2 SMNVEV (reference sequence). The CDR3 spans 12 residues.

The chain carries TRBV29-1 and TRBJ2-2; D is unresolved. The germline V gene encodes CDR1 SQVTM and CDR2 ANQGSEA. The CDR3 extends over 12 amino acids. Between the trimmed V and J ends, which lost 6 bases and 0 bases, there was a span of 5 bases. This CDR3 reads CSVAPNTGELFF. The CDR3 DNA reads TGCAGCGTAGCTCCGAACACCGGGGAGCTGTTTTTT.

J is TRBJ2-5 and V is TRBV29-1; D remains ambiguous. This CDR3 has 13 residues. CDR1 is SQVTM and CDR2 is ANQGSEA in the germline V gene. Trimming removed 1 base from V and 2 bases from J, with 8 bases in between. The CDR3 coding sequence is TGCAGCGTTGAAGGCTACCAACAAGAGACCCAGTACTTC. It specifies CSVEGYQQETQYF.

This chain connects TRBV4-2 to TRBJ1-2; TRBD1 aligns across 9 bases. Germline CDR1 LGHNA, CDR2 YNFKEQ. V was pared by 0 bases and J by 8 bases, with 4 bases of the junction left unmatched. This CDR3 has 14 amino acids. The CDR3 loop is CASSQEPGQGGYTF. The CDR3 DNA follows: TGTGCCAGCAGCCAAGAGCCGGGACAGGGCGGCTACACCTTC.

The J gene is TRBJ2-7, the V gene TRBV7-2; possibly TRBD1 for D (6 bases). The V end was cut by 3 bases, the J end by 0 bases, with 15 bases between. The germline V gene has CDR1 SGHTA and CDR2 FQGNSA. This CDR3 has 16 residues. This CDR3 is CASSFGATGNSYEQYF. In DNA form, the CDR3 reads TGTGCCAGCAGCTTTGGCGCGACAGGAAACTCCTACGAGCAGTACTTC. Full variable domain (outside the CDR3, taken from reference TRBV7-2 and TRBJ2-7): GAGVSQSPSNKVTEKGKDVELRCDPISGHTALYWYRQSLGQGLEFLIYFQGNSAPDKSGLPSDRFSAERTGGSVSTLTIQRTQQEDSAVYLCASSFGATGNSYEQYFGPGTRLTVT.